Reported below is one T cell receptor (beta chain). Its antigen is as yet unknown. Profiled with immunoSEQ multiplex PCR; TCRdb holds only in-frame clones, not every one. The sample lists about 27,000 clones, more than 70% seen once, with roughly 6% in the top ten. This record comes from a study of T cell clonotyping in hematopoietic cell transplantation. Overall study: Pretransplant recipient samples were taken after cytoreduction.

Noted time point: recipient sample about 28 days before transplant, after cytoreduction. Recipients were bled about 28 days pretransplant and at posttransplant days 30, 100, 180. General study results and limits: Broader posttransplant TCR repertoire diversity was predicted by graft donor and pretransplant recipient Inverse Simpson Index values.

Unmatched junction bases numbered 9, after V lost 8 bases and J lost 5 bases. The CDR3 loop spans 13 amino acids. Germline values: CDR1 GTSNPN, CDR2 SVGIG (reference sequence). The sequencing used peripheral blood mononuclear cells, collected before stem cell transplant. The genes are TRBV30 and TRBJ1-2; 9 nucleotides line up with TRBD1. This clonotype was sampled from a man over 45 with myelodysplastic syndrome. Some clones in this sample may be carry-over from other donors' samples. This CDR3 is CARDRDGFYGYTF. The CDR3 DNA reads TGTGCCCGGGACAGGGACGGTTTTTATGGCTACACCTTC.